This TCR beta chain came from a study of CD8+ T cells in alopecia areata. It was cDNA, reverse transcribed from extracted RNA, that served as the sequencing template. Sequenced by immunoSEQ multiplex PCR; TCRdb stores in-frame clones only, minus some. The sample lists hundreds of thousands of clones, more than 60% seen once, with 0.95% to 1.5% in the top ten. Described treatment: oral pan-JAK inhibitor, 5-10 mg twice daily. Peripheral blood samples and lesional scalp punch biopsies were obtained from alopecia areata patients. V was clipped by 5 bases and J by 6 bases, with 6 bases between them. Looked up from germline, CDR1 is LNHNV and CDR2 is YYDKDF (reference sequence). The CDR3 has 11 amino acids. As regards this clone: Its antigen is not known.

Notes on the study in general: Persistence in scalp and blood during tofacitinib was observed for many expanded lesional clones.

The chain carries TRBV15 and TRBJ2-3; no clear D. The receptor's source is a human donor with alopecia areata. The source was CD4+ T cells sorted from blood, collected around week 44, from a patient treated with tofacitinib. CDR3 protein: CATSLRDTQYF. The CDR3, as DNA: TGTGCCACCAGCTTAAGGGATACGCAGTATTTT.